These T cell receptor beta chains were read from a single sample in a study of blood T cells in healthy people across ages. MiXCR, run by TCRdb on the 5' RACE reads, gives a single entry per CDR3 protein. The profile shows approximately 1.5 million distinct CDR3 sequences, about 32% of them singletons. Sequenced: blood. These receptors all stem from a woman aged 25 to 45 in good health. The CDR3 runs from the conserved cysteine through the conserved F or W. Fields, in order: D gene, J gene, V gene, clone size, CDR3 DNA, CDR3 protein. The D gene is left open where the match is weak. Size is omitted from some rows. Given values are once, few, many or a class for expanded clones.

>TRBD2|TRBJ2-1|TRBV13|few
TGTGCCAGCAGCCCTAGCGGGGCAGGGCGATACAATGAGCAGTTCTTC
CASSPSGAGRYNEQFF
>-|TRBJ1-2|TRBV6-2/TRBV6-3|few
TGTGCCAGCAGTCGGCCCAGGGACACCGGCTACACCTTC
CASSRPRDTGYTF
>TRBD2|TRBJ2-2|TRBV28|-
TGTGCCAGCAGTCCACTGGGACTAGCTCACACCGGGGAGCTGTTTTTT
CASSPLGLAHTGELFF
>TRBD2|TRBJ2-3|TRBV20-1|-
TGCAGTGCTCAATCAGCGGGAGGTACTCCAGATACGCAGTATTTT
CSAQSAGGTPDTQYF
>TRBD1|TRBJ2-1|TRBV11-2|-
TGTGCCAGCAGCTCGGAGGGACAGGGGTACAATGAGCAGTTCTTC
CASSSEGQGYNEQFF
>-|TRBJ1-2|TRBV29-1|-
TGCAGCGTTAAGTTATCGGGGGCAAACTATGGCTACACCTTC
CSVKLSGANYGYTF
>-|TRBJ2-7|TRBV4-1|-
TGCGCCAGCAGCTCCCCGGGTCGGGGGAGGAGCTCCTACGAGCAGTACTTC
CASSSPGRGRSSYEQYF
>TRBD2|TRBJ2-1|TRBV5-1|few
TGCGCCAGCAGCCATGAAATAGCGGGAAAGAACTATGAGCAGTTCTTC
CASSHEIAGKNYEQFF
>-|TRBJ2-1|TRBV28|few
TGTGCCAGCAGTTTTGAGGACAATGAGCAGTTCTTC
CASSFEDNEQFF
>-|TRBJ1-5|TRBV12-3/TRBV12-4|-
TGTGCCAGCAGTTTTTGGGGGGCTGATCAGCCCCAGCATTTT
CASSFWGADQPQHF
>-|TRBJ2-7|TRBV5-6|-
TGTGCCAGCAGCAGCCCAAGGGGACTTCGACCCTCCTACGAGCAGTACTTC
CASSSPRGLRPSYEQYF
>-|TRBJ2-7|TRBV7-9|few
TGTGCCAGCAGCTTAGGGGAAACCTCCTACGAGCAGTACTTC
CASSLGETSYEQYF
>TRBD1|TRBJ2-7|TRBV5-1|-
TGCGCCAGCAGCTTGGTGGAAAGACAGGGTAGCTACGAGCAGTACTTC
CASSLVERQGSYEQYF
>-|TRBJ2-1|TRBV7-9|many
TGTGCCAGCCGGGACGACTCCTACAATGAGCAGTTCTTC
CASRDDSYNEQFF
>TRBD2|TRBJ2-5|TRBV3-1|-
TGTGCCAGCAGCCAAGCTAGCGGGCCTCAAGAGACCCAGTACTTC
CASSQASGPQETQYF
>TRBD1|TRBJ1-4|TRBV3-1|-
TGTGCCAGCAGCGCATTGGGACAGGGGAGAGAAAAACTGTTTTTT
CASSALGQGREKLFF
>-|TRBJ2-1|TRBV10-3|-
TGTGCCATCAGTCCCGGGACGAGCTCCTACAATGGGCAGTTCTTC
CAISPGTSSYNGQFF
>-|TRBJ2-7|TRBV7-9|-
TGTGCCAGCAGCTTAGTGGGTCAGGGGATCAGCGAGCAGTACTTC
CASSLVGQGISEQYF
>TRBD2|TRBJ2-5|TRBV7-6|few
TGTGCCAGCAGCTTAAGCCTAGCGGGAGCCGGGATACCACAAGAGACCCAGTACTTC
CASSLSLAGAGIPQETQYF
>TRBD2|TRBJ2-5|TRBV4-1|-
TGCGCCAGCAGCGAAATCGGACTAGCGGGAGAGACCCAGTACTTC
CASSEIGLAGETQYF
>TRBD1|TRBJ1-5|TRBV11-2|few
TGTGCCAGCAGCTTGGGACAGGGAGGATATCAGCCCCAGCATTTT
CASSLGQGGYQPQHF
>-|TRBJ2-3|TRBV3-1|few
TGTGCCAGCAGCCTCGGAAGGGGCTCGCCGTACACAGATACGCAGTATTTT
CASSLGRGSPYTDTQYF
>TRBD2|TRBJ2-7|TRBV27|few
TGTGCCAGCAGTGAGCTAGCGGGGGGGCTGTACGAGCAGTACTTC
CASSELAGGLYEQYF
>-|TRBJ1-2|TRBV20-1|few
TGCAGCCACACCCAAACTAACTATGGCTACACCTTC
CSHTQTNYGYTF
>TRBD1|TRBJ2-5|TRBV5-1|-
TGCGCCAGCAGCTCCCGCCCTTCCACAGGGGGACAAGAGACCCAGTACTTC
CASSSRPSTGGQETQYF
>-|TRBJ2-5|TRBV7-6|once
TGTGCCAGCAGCTTAGAAAGGCAAGCAGAGACCCAGTACTTC
CASSLERQAETQYF
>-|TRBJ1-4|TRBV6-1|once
TGTGCCAGCAGTGAGATACAGGAGATCCCTAATGAAAAACTGTTTTTT
CASSEIQEIPNEKLFF
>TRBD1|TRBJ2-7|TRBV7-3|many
TGTGCCAGCAGCTTAGGGCAGGGGGCCACCTACGAGCAGTACTTC
CASSLGQGATYEQYF
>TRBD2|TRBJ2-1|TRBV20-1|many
TGCAGTGCTAGAGATTTAGGAGGACTAGCGGGATTCCGCAATGAGCAGTTCTTC
CSARDLGGLAGFRNEQFF
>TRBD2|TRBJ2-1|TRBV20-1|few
TGCAGTGCTAGAGTAGTCAGGACTAGCGGGACGGGTGAGCAGTTCTTC
CSARVVRTSGTGEQFF
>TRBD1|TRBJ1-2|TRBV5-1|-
TGCGCCAGCAGCTTCGGACAGGGCGGTCATGGCTACACCTTC
CASSFGQGGHGYTF
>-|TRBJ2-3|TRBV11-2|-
TGTGCCAGCAGCTTAGTGTTCGCGGCCGTTAGCACAGGTACGCAGTATTTT
CASSLVFAAVSTGTQYF
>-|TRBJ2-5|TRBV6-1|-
TGTGCCAGCAGTGAAGCGGTCCTAGCCGGGGGTAGGGAGACCCAGTACTTC
CASSEAVLAGGRETQYF
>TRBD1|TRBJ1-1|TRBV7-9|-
TGTGCCAGCAGCTTAGCTATTGACAGGGCAATATCTTTCTTT
CASSLAIDRAISFF
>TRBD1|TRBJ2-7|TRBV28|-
TGTGCCAGCATGTCGGACAGGGGGCGCGAGCAGTACTTC
CASMSDRGREQYF
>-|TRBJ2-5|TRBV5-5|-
TGTGCCAGCAGCTCCCCACGGGGGTGGGAGACCCAGTACTTC
CASSSPRGWETQYF
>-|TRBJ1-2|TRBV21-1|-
TGTGCCAGCAGAGGACAGGGGCATGGCTACACCTTC
CASRGQGHGYTF
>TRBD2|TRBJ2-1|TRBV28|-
TGTGCCAGCGGGGAGGGACCCGGGACGAACTACAATGAGCAGTTCTTC
CASGEGPGTNYNEQFF
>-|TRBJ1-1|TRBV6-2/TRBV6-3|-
TGTGCCAGCAGTGAGCGAGTCGATGAAGCTTTCTTT
CASSERVDEAFF
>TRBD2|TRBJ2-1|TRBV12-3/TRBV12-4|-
TGTGCCAGCAGTTTAGTGTCTAGCGGGGGGTATAGGAATGAGCAGTTCTTC
CASSLVSSGGYRNEQFF
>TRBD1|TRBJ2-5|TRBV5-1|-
TGCGCCAGCAGCTTCATACAGGGGACCCAAGAGACCCAGTACTTC
CASSFIQGTQETQYF
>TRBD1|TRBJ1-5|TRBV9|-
TGTGCCAGCAGCGGGACAGGGGGCTGGCCCCAGCATTTT
CASSGTGGWPQHF
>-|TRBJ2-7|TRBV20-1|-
TGCAGTGCTTCCATTAGTCGGGGCCTGGGCGAGCAGTACTTC
CSASISRGLGEQYF
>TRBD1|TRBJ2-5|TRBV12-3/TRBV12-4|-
TGTGCCAGCAGTAATAGGGGGCGAGGTGGGGAGACCCAGTACTTC
CASSNRGRGGETQYF
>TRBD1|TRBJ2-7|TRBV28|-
TGTGCCAGCAGTTTCCCGGACAGGGGGGGTTCCTACGAGCAGTACTTC
CASSFPDRGGSYEQYF
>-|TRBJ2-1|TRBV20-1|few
TGCAGGGCTAAGAGGATAACTGACTACAATGAGCAGTTCTTC
CRAKRITDYNEQFF
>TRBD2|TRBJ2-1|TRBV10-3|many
TGTGCCATCAGTGGCGGGGGGGCCAGAAATGAGCAGTTCTTC
CAISGGGARNEQFF